This TCR beta chain was sequenced in a study of blood T cells in healthy people across ages. Study-wide points: Per million T cells, the diversity of TCR beta decreased roughly linearly as age advanced.

A second PCR, run for 7 to 11 cycles, used a sample-barcoded 5' primer plus a J-beta primer mix. In TCRdb, the 5' RACE reads were re-called with MiXCR into one record per CDR3 protein. There are 550,000 to 800,000 distinct CDR3 sequences in the sample; approximately 31% occur only once, and just over 15% lies in the top ten. The table lists this clonotype with many counts. Its antigen is unknown. Sequencing was done on a sample of blood. The origin of this receptor is a woman of 80 years or more in good health.

CDR3 DNA: TGTGCCAGCACAGGCCTACTCACAGATACGCAGTATTTT. Its protein product is CASTGLLTDTQYF. This chain connects TRBV6-6 to TRBJ2-3; no reliable D call. Germline V CDR1 and CDR2: MNHNY, SVGAGI (reference sequence). This CDR3 region has 13 residues. V lost 7 bases and J 2 bases, leaving 10 bases between the germline ends.